This T cell receptor beta chain is drawn from a study of blood T cells in healthy people across ages. Study findings and constraints: Unsorted PBMCs blocked a conclusive comparison of naive and antigen-experienced cells.

This clonotype occurred a few times. Antigen: not known. Each individual donor underwent a draw of about 11 milliliters of peripheral blood. Isolated per sample were at least 6 million PBMCs. Deletions cut 5 bases from V and 7 bases from J, with 15 bases between. The CDR3 extends over 14 amino acids. Then a second PCR, running roughly 6 to 12 cycles, was carried out with a sample-barcoded 5' primer and a J-beta primer mix. TCRdb itself ran the 5' RACE reads through MiXCR, one entry per CDR3 protein. Here the sample spans some 920,000 distinct CDR3 sequences, 51% being singletons. V gene TRBV12-3 or TRBV12-4 combines with J gene TRBJ2-1; the D gene is possibly TRBD1 (6 bases). The sequence was obtained from a woman in her sixties in good health. Source material: blood. The CDR3 spells CASSKDSLWNEQFF. The CDR3 coding sequence is TGTGCCAGCAGTAAGGACAGCCTGTGGAATGAGCAGTTCTTC.